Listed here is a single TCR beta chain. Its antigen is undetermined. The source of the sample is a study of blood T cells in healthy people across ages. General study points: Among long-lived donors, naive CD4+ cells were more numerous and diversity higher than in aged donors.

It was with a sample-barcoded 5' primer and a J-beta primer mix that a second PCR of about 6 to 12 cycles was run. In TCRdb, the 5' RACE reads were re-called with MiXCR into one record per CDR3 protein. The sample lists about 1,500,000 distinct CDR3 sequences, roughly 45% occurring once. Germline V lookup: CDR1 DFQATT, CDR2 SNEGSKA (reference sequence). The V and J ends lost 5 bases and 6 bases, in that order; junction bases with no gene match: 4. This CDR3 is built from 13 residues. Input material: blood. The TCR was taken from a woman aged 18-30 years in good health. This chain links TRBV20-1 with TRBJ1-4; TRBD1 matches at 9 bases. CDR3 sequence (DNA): TGCAGTGCTCCTGGGGACAGGGATGAAAAACTGTTTTTT. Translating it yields CSAPGDRDEKLFF.